A selection of T cell receptor beta chains follows, all from one sample in a study of blood T cell repertoires in COVID-19. Using immunoSEQ multiplex PCR, the repertoire was profiled, and TCRdb retains in-frame clones only, with some absent. The sample lists more than 95,000 clones, 92% seen once, with around 2% in the top ten. Sequenced: peripheral blood. Source of these receptors: a man aged 45 to 65 with COVID-19, enrolled during active disease. The CDR3 runs from the conserved cysteine through the conserved F or W. Fields, in order: J gene, D gene, V gene, clone size, CDR3 DNA, CDR3 protein. A D gene is named only where the DNA matches it firmly. Expanded clones get a size class; other rows say once, few or many, or leave the size out.

TRBJ2-1	NA	TRBV28	NA	TGTGCCAGCAGTTTAACAGGTACCTACAATGAGCAGTTCTTC	CASSLTGTYNEQFF
TRBJ2-5	TRBD2	TRBV11-2	NA	TGTGCCAGCAGCCCCCGGGGGGTAGAATTAGAGACCCAGTACTTC	CASSPRGVELETQYF
TRBJ2-5	NA	TRBV24-1	NA	TGTGCCACCAGCCAGGCACCCCAAGAGACCCAGTACTTC	CATSQAPQETQYF
TRBJ1-1	NA	TRBV11-2	NA	TGTGCCAGCAGCTTAGTTTCCGCTGAAGCTTTCTTT	CASSLVSAEAFF
TRBJ1-4	NA	TRBV18	NA	TGTGCCAGCTCACCAGGAGCAACTAATGAAAAACTGTTTTTT	CASSPGATNEKLFF
TRBJ2-7	TRBD2	TRBV5-1	NA	TGCGCCAGCAGCCCTGGACTAGCGGGAACCTCCTACGAGCAGTACTTC	CASSPGLAGTSYEQYF
TRBJ2-5	TRBD1	TRBV4-1	NA	TGCGCCAGCAGCCAAGAGACAGGGTTAGAGACCCAGTACTTC	CASSQETGLETQYF
TRBJ2-3	NA	TRBV13	few	TGTGCCAGCAGCGATCACCGCAGGGACACAGATACGCAGTATTTT	CASSDHRRDTDTQYF
TRBJ1-2	NA	TRBV18	once	TGTGCCAGCTCACTAGGAGCTAACTATGGCTACACCTTC	CASSLGANYGYTF
TRBJ2-2	NA	TRBV9	NA	TGTGCCAGCAGCGCCTCTCAGGGTACCGGGGAGCTGTTTTTT	CASSASQGTGELFF
TRBJ2-1	TRBD2	TRBV11-2	NA	TGTGCCAGCAGCCCTAGACTAGCGGGATCCCACAATGAGCAGTTCTTC	CASSPRLAGSHNEQFF
TRBJ1-5	TRBD1	TRBV19	NA	TGTGCCAGTAGTGGACAGGGATGGGGACAGCCCCAGCATTTT	CASSGQGWGQPQHF
TRBJ1-1	NA	TRBV6-5	NA	TGTGCCAGCAGTTACTCCCAGGGAGGGGGGTCTGAAGCTTTCTTT	CASSYSQGGGSEAFF
TRBJ2-7	TRBD2	TRBV6-6	NA	TGTGCCAGCAGCCGACCGGGACTAGCGGGAGAACTCTCCTACGAGCAGTACTTC	CASSRPGLAGELSYEQYF
TRBJ1-5	NA	TRBV30	NA	TGTGCCTGGAGTCCCCGGGGAGCTGCGGGTCAGCCCCAGCATTTT	CAWSPRGAAGQPQHF
TRBJ2-2	NA	TRBV2	few	TGTGCCAGCAGTGTCGGACAGCCAACCGGGGAGCTGTTTTTT	CASSVGQPTGELFF
TRBJ1-6	NA	TRBV30	NA	TGTGCCTGCCGTACAGAAGATAATTCACCCCTCCACTTT	CACRTEDNSPLHF
TRBJ1-6	TRBD1	TRBV3-1/TRBV3-2	NA	TGTGCCAGCAGCCTTACAGGGGCGGGCGATTCACCCCTCCACTTT	CASSLTGAGDSPLHF
TRBJ1-5	TRBD1	TRBV6-6	NA	TGTGCCAGCAGCCGAGAGGGACAGGGGCCTCCGGTTAGCAATCAGCCCCAGCATTTT	CASSREGQGPPVSNQPQHF
TRBJ1-5	TRBD1	TRBV19	NA	TGTGCCAGTTTACAGGGGAGTAGCAATCAGCCCCAGCATTTT	CASLQGSSNQPQHF
TRBJ1-4	NA	TRBV5-1	NA	TGCGCCAGCAGCTCCGGGAATGGTGAAAAACTGTTTTTT	CASSSGNGEKLFF
TRBJ2-3	NA	TRBV5-1	few	TGCGCCAGCAGCCTAAGGGGTGCAGATACGCAGTATTTT	CASSLRGADTQYF
TRBJ1-2	NA	TRBV28	NA	TGTGCCAGCAGTATAGACGGACAGCCCTATGGCTACACCTTC	CASSIDGQPYGYTF
TRBJ2-7	TRBD1	TRBV27	once	TGTGCCAGCAGTCCCTCGAGACAGGGTTGGGAGCAGTACTTC	CASSPSRQGWEQYF